This paragraph reports one T cell receptor beta chain. The target of this receptor is not known. The record has no base qualities; no much larger clone is one base away. Libraries were constructed by the immunoSEQ multiplex PCR assay. As stored in TCRdb, this immuneACCESS dataset retains in-frame rearrangements with V and J assigned. A fraction of the clones does not appear; measured against another copy, unresolved V genes explain less than half of the discrepancy, and the remainder lacks a known reason. The sample records tens of thousands of clones, just under 95% of which are singletons. The top ten clonotypes cover 3.5% to 4.5% of the sample. This sample was included in a study of technical replicates of blood from a few donors listed by TCRdb under 2017. V is cut back by 7 bases and J by 5 bases, with 9 bases in the junction unmatched. CDR1 SQVTM and CDR2 ANQGSEA are derived from the germline V gene. Counted from cysteine to phenylalanine, this CDR3 has 14 amino acids. CDR3 DNA is the only sequence kept; it has 42 bases, read in frame from the first base.

The clonotype was recovered from a human donor in good health. Some clones in this sample may be carry-over from other donors' samples. The chain is encoded by TRBV29-1 joined to TRBJ2-2, with TRBD2 identical over 8 junction bases. Sequencing was done on a sample of PBMCs. This receptor carries the CDR3 CSARPGLETGELFF. The DNA reads as follows: TGCAGCGCAAGACCGGGACTAGAAACCGGGGAGCTGTTTTTT.